There are a few counts of the clone carrying this TCR beta chain. Its target is unknown. Assay used: immunoSEQ multiplex PCR; TCRdb lists only in-frame clones, some missing. The table shows 15,000 to 20,000 clones, with around 82% occurring only once. This specimen comes from a study of PD-1 blockade in mismatch repair-deficient tumors. Study in general: Patients had eleven to twelve mismatch repair-deficient cancer types, all previously treated and progressing. Study conclusions and caveats: Tumor-resident clones, often undetectable pretreatment in blood, expanded then contracted after pembrolizumab.

Every patient had mismatch repair deficiency by PCR or immunohistochemistry. TCRs were sequenced from a few patients responding to pembrolizumab. This CDR3 is built from 15 residues. J was trimmed by 6 bases and V by 5 bases; bases with no gene match: 5. The germline V gene has CDR1 SGHRS and CDR2 YFSETQ. The clonotype originates from an adult with mismatch repair-deficient cancer. The chain recombines TRBV5-1 with TRBJ2-2; the match to TRBD2 covers 12 bases. Source: PBMCs, taken less than 25 weeks after starting pembrolizumab. The CDR3 bases are TGCGCCAGCAGTTCGACTAGCGGGAGATCCGGGGAGCTGTTTTTT. Its translation: CASSSTSGRSGELFF.